This T cell receptor (beta chain) was captured in a study of T cells after yellow fever vaccination. Study-wide findings and caveats: Though it reached lower strength, the secondary response hit its peak faster, day 5 versus 15. From the bulk population, abundant clonotypes could contaminate and appear within FACS-sorted repertoires.

Germline loops: CDR1 SGHTS, CDR2 YDEGEE. After removal of 6 bases from V and 4 bases from J, the junction contained 11 bases not matched to a gene. The CDR3 is made up of 15 amino acids. This clonotype was picked up a small number of times. Its antigen is not identified. TCRdb fed the 5' RACE reads into MiXCR, producing one record per CDR3 protein. The sample carries roughly 340,000 distinct CDR3 sequences, about 8.7% recorded once. The sequence derives from a man aged 18 to 30 who received the YFV17D yellow fever vaccine. The sequences come from PBMCs, collected on the day of the first yellow fever vaccination. V gene TRBV5-8 combines with J gene TRBJ1-2, with 8 positions matching TRBD1. The CDR3 region is CASKAQGDRVYGYTF. The CDR3 region has the DNA TGTGCCAGCAAGGCACAGGGGGATAGGGTCTATGGCTACACCTTC.